These 20 T cell receptor beta chains were sequenced from one sample in a study of blood T cell repertoires in COVID-19. Generated by immunoSEQ multiplex PCR, the TCRdb table keeps only in-frame clones and is missing some. The table has nearly 95,000 clones, roughly 90% seen once; the top ten hold approximately 1.5%. What was sequenced was peripheral blood. These receptors came from a human donor with active COVID-19. The donor label of this sample is uncertain.

V and J are TRBV16 and TRBJ2-1, with TRBD1 matching 7 bases. Trimming cost V 6 bases and J 6 bases; bases outside gene matches: 14. The length of the CDR3 is 16 residues. Per germline, CDR1 KGHSY and CDR2 FQNENV. The CDR3 loop reads CASREQGRDSLNEQFF. In DNA form, the CDR3 reads TGTGCCAGCAGAGAGCAAGGTAGGGACAGCCTCAATGAGCAGTTCTTC.

The chain combines TRBV10-3 with TRBJ2-3; perhaps TRBD1 as D (6 bases). The CDR3 runs to 12 residues. The V end was cut by 11 bases, the J end by 2 bases, with 11 bases between. In germline, CDR1 is ENHRY, CDR2 SYGVKD. CDR3 in DNA: TGTGCCCACCCAGGGGTCACAGATACGCAGTATTTT. As protein: CAHPGVTDTQYF.

This rearrangement joins TRBV2 to TRBJ1-6, with D perhaps matching TRBD1 (5 bases). In germline, CDR1 is SNHLY, CDR2 FYNNEI. CDR3 length: 14 amino acids. With 4 bases removed from V and 4 bases from J, the gap between germline ends came to 8 bases. The CDR3 nucleotides are TGTGCCAGCAGTGGCCCAGGGTATAATTCACCCCTCCACTTT. As protein: CASSGPGYNSPLHF.

The J gene is TRBJ2-3, the V gene TRBV12-3 or TRBV12-4; 9 bases line up with TRBD2. This CDR3 spans 13 amino acids. V lost 6 bases, J lost 6 bases, and 4 bases stayed unmatched. The CDR3 here is CASRAGGADTQYF. The CDR3 DNA is TGTGCCAGCAGGGCGGGGGGGGCGGATACGCAGTATTTT.

In DNA, the CDR3 is TGTGCCAGTAGTCAGGACAGGAGCTCCTACAATGAGCAGTTCTTC. Translated: CASSQDRSSYNEQFF. The chain is built from TRBV19 and TRBJ2-1; 7 positions agree with TRBD1. This CDR3 is built from 15 residues. From germline, CDR1 is LNHDA and CDR2 SQIVND (reference sequence). Trimming removed 5 bases from V and 0 bases from J; junction bases left unmatched: 4.

This clone was counted once. The chain links TRBV14 to TRBJ1-1, with TRBD1 as a possible D gene (6 bases). This CDR3 contains 13 residues. Germline V gene sequence: CDR1 SGHDN, CDR2 FVKESK. The V and J ends lost 4 bases and 4 bases respectively, with 10 bases between them. CDR3 sequence reads: CASSPQGFTEAFF. The CDR3 DNA sequence: TGTGCCAGCAGCCCACAGGGATTCACTGAAGCTTTCTTT.

The genes are TRBV5-1 and TRBJ2-1, with TRBD2 matching 10 bases. Germline CDR1 reads SGHRS; CDR2 reads YFSETQ. The CDR3 contains 15 residues. V lost 4 bases to trimming and J lost 9 bases; unmatched junction nucleotides: 10. The CDR3 region is CASSPRTSGTSEQFF. The CDR3 DNA reads as TGCGCCAGCAGCCCGCGGACTAGCGGAACTAGTGAGCAGTTCTTC.

The chain is built from TRBV5-1 and TRBJ1-3; 7 positions match TRBD1. Germline CDR1 and CDR2: SGHRS and YFSETQ. With 4 bases clipped from V and 3 bases from J, the junction kept 7 bases outside the gene matches. This CDR3 spans 15 amino acids. The CDR3 region is CASSLTGVGGNTIYF. For the CDR3, the DNA is TGCGCCAGCAGCCTAACAGGGGTCGGTGGAAACACCATATATTTT.

The chain couples TRBV29-1 to TRBJ2-1, with 7 bases matching TRBD1. V was pared by 0 bases and J by 4 bases, with 9 bases of the junction left unmatched. Germline CDR1 and CDR2: SQVTM and ANQGSEA. This CDR3 has 16 residues. The CDR3 DNA follows: TGCAGCGTTGAAGAGAGGACAGGCCGCAATTACAATGAGCAGTTCTTC. Its protein is CSVEERTGRNYNEQFF.

The chain is built from TRBV6-5 and TRBJ1-5, with 11 bases fitting TRBD1. Germline V CDR1 and CDR2: MNHEY, SVGAGI. Losses at the gene ends were 6 bases for V and 4 bases for J; bases not matched to a gene: 5. There are 15 residues in the CDR3. The chain's CDR3 is CASSSDRGRNQPQHF. The CDR3 nucleotides read TGTGCCAGCAGCTCGGACAGGGGGCGTAATCAGCCCCAGCATTTT.

The V call is TRBV4-3, the J call TRBJ2-1; TRBD2 might be the D (6 bases). Trimming stripped 0 bases from V and 12 bases from J, with 12 bases between. The germline gives CDR1 LGHNA, CDR2 YSLEER. This CDR3 has 13 residues. CDR3 in amino acids: CASSQDLGGRQFF. For the CDR3, the DNA is TGCGCCAGCAGCCAAGATCTCGGGGGTCGGCAGTTCTTC.

The chain recombines TRBV14 with TRBJ1-6; a possible D gene is TRBD1 (6 bases). The CDR3 contains 17 residues. From germline, CDR1 is SGHDN and CDR2 FVKESK. The V end was cut by 4 bases, the J end by 4 bases, with 17 bases between. For the CDR3, the DNA is TGTGCCAGCAGCCGATCCAGCGGGGGCGTTTATAATTCACCCCTCCACTTT. Protein: CASSRSSGGVYNSPLHF.

The V call is TRBV11-2, the J call TRBJ2-5; 8 nucleotides agree with TRBD2. With 5 bases clipped from V and 5 bases from J, the junction kept 7 bases outside the gene matches. Germline CDR1 SGHAT, CDR2 FQNNGV. CDR3 length: 14 amino acids. CDR3 nucleotide sequence: TGTGCCAGCAGCCGGCGGGGGGTGTGGGAGACCCAGTACTTC. Encoded protein: CASSRRGVWETQYF.

The chain couples TRBV9 to TRBJ2-2; D gene ambiguous. Germline CDR1 and CDR2: SGDLS and YYNGEE. CDR3 size: 14 residues. V was pared by 0 bases and J by 2 bases, with 5 bases between. The CDR3 DNA reads as TGTGCCAGCAGCGTAGCCTATAACACCGGGGAGCTGTTTTTT. As protein: CASSVAYNTGELFF.

This rearrangement joins TRBV5-1 to TRBJ1-2; no reliable D call. This CDR3 spans 17 amino acids. Trimming took 2 bases from V and 3 from J, leaving 20 bases between them. The V gene's germline CDR1 is SGHRS and CDR2 YFSETQ. Here the CDR3 reads CASSFGSLSYLDYGYTF. CDR3 nucleotide sequence: TGCGCCAGCAGCTTTGGGAGCCTCTCCTACCTAGACTATGGCTACACCTTC.

The gene calls are TRBV4-1 and TRBJ2-4, with 11 nucleotides matching TRBD1. Germline CDR1 reads MGHRA; CDR2 reads YSYEKL. This CDR3 has 19 amino acids. V shed 5 bases, J shed 0 bases, and the junction held 12 bases outside the gene matches. CDR3 DNA sequence: TGCGCCAGCAGCTCGGGACAGGGGGGTATCTGGTTAGCCAAAAACATTCAGTACTTC. It codes for CASSSGQGGIWLAKNIQYF.

The rearrangement links TRBV7-9 to TRBJ2-3; TRBD1 might be the D (5 bases). From germline, CDR1 is SEHNR and CDR2 FQNEAQ (reference sequence). The CDR3 covers 14 residues. Trimming pared 3 bases from V and 2 bases from J, leaving 9 bases between. The CDR3 reads CASSFDRFTDTQYF. The CDR3, as DNA: TGTGCCAGCAGCTTTGACAGATTCACAGATACGCAGTATTTT.

The rearrangement uses TRBV9 and TRBJ2-2; 11 positions match TRBD1. The CDR3 extends over 18 amino acids. J gave up 4 bases and V 2 bases, and 10 bases lay outside the gene matches. Germline-derived CDR1 and CDR2 are SGDLS and YYNGEE. CDR3 nucleotides: TGTGCCAGCAGCGTCCTACCCGGGACAGGGGGGACCACCGGGGAGCTGTTTTTT. Its protein product is CASSVLPGTGGTTGELFF.

This rearrangement joins TRBV6-2 or TRBV6-3 to TRBJ1-2; D is unclear. Trimming took 5 bases from V and 4 from J, leaving 14 bases between them. Per the germline V gene, CDR1 is MNHEY and CDR2 is SVGEGT. The CDR3 totals 14 residues. Here the CDR3 reads CASSPFVGSYGYTF. As DNA, the CDR3 is TGTGCCAGCAGTCCGTTTGTGGGCAGCTATGGCTACACCTTC.

Concerning this clone: At the DNA level, this CDR3 is encoded by other sequences in the same sample as well. The chain has TRBV7-9 and TRBJ1-5; D possibly corresponds to TRBD1 (6 bases). Trimming shortened V by 1 base and J by 6 bases, and 7 bases separated the two germline ends. The CDR3 runs 13 residues. The germline CDR1 and CDR2 sequences are SEHNR and FQNEAQ (reference sequence). This chain's CDR3 is CASSLEGGQPQHF. The CDR3 region has the DNA TGTGCCAGCAGCTTAGAAGGGGGTCAGCCCCAGCATTTT.